This T cell receptor (beta chain) was retrieved from a study of T cells in Graves' hyperthyroidism and ophthalmopathy. Study-level results: Ophthalmopathy was model-predicted a median roughly 6.2 months pre-onset. Peripheral blood also featured most of the thyroid clonotypes expanded above 0.001.

This clonotype was observed many times. Antigen: not known. The investigators amplified TCR beta CDR3 regions from RNA transcripts. HTBI primers drove first-round RT-PCR of the TCR CDR3. Each CDR3 protein gets one entry after TCRdb re-called the multiplex PCR reads with MiXCR. Altogether hundreds of thousands of distinct CDR3 sequences are present, roughly 40% being singletons, with the ten largest covering roughly 8.3%. With 7 bases clipped from V and 5 bases from J, the junction kept 8 bases outside the gene matches. The germline gives CDR1 SQVTM, CDR2 ANQGSEA. CDR3 length equals 12 residues. The study left out patients who had uncontrolled infection, other autoimmune disease, pregnancy or lactation. Diagnostic decisions used clinical symptoms, serum thyroxine and TRAb, thyroid ultrasound and orbital computed tomography.

Sequencing was carried out using blood. The sequence derives from a man aged 18 to 29 with Graves' hyperthyroidism. This chain uses TRBV29-1 with TRBJ2-7, with TRBD2 matching 7 bases. CDR3 sequence reads: CSGLSAGHEQYF. CDR3 bases: TGCAGCGGACTTTCAGCGGGGCACGAGCAGTACTTC.